Listed below are T cell receptor beta chains from one sample, sequenced in a study of response to subunit inactivated influenza vaccine. TCRdb reanalysed the RT-PCR reads using MiXCR and keeps one entry per CDR3 protein. Of roughly 500,000 distinct CDR3 sequences listed, roughly 23% are singletons. Sequencing was performed on CD4+ T cells sorted from PBMCs, taken roughly 5 days after vaccination. The source of these receptors is a man aged 45-65 years who received an inactivated influenza vaccine. The CDR3 runs from the conserved cysteine through the conserved F or W. D genes are given only for firm matches. Rows give clone size only sometimes, using once, few, many, or a class for an expanded clone.

J	D	size	V	CDR3	DNA
TRBJ2-7	TRBD1	.	TRBV29-1	CSVGGVGGQGSYEQYF	TGCAGCGTTGGAGGGGTGGGAGGACAGGGCTCCTACGAGCAGTACTTC
TRBJ1-2	TRBD1	.	TRBV10-3	CAISEMIGTGYGYTF	TGTGCCATCAGTGAAATGATCGGGACAGGGTATGGCTACACCTTC
TRBJ2-7	.	.	TRBV12-3/TRBV12-4	CASSPAPVNEQYF	TGTGCCAGCAGTCCCGCCCCGGTGAACGAGCAGTACTTC
TRBJ1-2	.	.	TRBV6-5	CASSSAPGRYGYTF	TGTGCCAGCAGTTCCGCCCCGGGTCGCTATGGCTACACCTTC
TRBJ2-4	.	.	TRBV20-1	CSARLGGAKNIQYF	TGCAGTGCTCGTCTTGGGGGAGCCAAAAACATTCAGTACTTC
TRBJ2-7	TRBD1	many	TRBV14	CASSQVTGVEQYF	TGTGCCAGCAGCCAAGTGACAGGGGTCGAGCAGTACTTC
TRBJ1-3	.	few	TRBV12-3/TRBV12-4	CASRSGSSGNTIYF	TGTGCCAGCAGGTCAGGATCCTCTGGAAACACCATATATTTT
TRBJ2-7	.	.	TRBV5-5	CASSSPTRSSYEQYF	TGTGCCAGCAGCTCCCCCACCAGGAGCTCCTACGAGCAGTACTTC
TRBJ2-5	.	.	TRBV20-1	CSARAPLGKETQYF	TGCAGTGCTAGAGCCCCCCTAGGGAAAGAGACCCAGTACTTC
TRBJ2-5	TRBD2	few	TRBV6-5	CASSSAPGLAGRTQYF	TGTGCCAGCAGTTCGGCCCCCGGACTAGCGGGCCGAACCCAGTACTTC
TRBJ1-1	.	.	TRBV20-1	CSARDPGSFRVNTEAFF	TGCAGTGCTAGAGATCCTGGGTCCTTTAGGGTGAACACTGAAGCTTTCTTT
TRBJ2-1	.	few	TRBV29-1	CSVLDLSHEQFF	TGCAGCGTTCTAGACTTGTCACATGAGCAGTTCTTC
TRBJ1-2	TRBD1	.	TRBV29-1	CSVTAQGAGYTF	TGCAGCGTAACCGCCCAGGGGGCTGGCTACACCTTC
TRBJ2-3	.	few	TRBV5-1	CASSLVALPDTQYF	TGCGCCAGCAGCTTGGTAGCTTTGCCAGATACGCAGTATTTT
TRBJ2-7	.	.	TRBV7-2	CVSRLGALSSYEQYF	TGTGTCAGCAGACTCGGGGCCTTGAGTTCCTACGAGCAGTACTTC
TRBJ2-1	.	many	TRBV28	CASSADFQSSYNEQFF	TGTGCCAGCAGTGCCGACTTCCAGAGCTCCTACAATGAGCAGTTCTTC
TRBJ2-1	.	few	TRBV7-8	CASSLVYTHNEQFF	TGTGCCAGCAGCTTAGTGTATACTCACAATGAGCAGTTCTTC
TRBJ1-1	.	many	TRBV28	CASSPNTEAFF	TGTGCCAGCAGCCCCAACACTGAAGCTTTCTTT
TRBJ2-1	TRBD2	many	TRBV5-1	CASSLLSGGADEQFF	TGCGCCAGCAGCTTGTTAAGCGGGGGGGCGGATGAGCAGTTCTTC
TRBJ2-1	.	few	TRBV5-1	CASSSTARGNEQFF	TGCGCCAGCAGCTCGACTGCCAGGGGCAATGAGCAGTTCTTC
TRBJ2-5	.	.	TRBV6-2/TRBV6-3	CASSYGYKETQYF	TGTGCCAGCAGTTACGGCTACAAAGAGACCCAGTACTTC
TRBJ2-7	.	few	TRBV20-1	CSARGTFRSYEQYF	TGCAGTGCTAGAGGGACTTTCCGCTCCTACGAGCAGTACTTC
TRBJ2-3	.	many	TRBV5-5	CASSLGVPQYF	TGTGCCAGCAGCTTGGGGGTTCCGCAGTATTTT
TRBJ1-2	.	.	TRBV29-1	CSSRDISLGGEGYTF	TGCAGCTCACGGGACATCTCTCTCGGGGGAGAGGGCTACACCTTC
TRBJ2-1	TRBD2	.	TRBV10-3	CAISAGLENEQFF	TGTGCCATCAGTGCGGGACTAGAGAATGAGCAGTTCTTC
TRBJ1-1	.	few	TRBV4-2	CASSQDRSGMNAEAFF	TGTGCCAGCAGCCAAGACAGGTCTGGAATGAACGCTGAAGCTTTCTTT
TRBJ2-1	TRBD2	few	TRBV6-2/TRBV6-3	CASSTLAGVYNEQFF	TGTGCCAGCAGTACCCTAGCGGGAGTCTACAATGAGCAGTTCTTC
TRBJ2-7	.	few	TRBV11-2	CASSLSRQGKYEQYF	TGTGCCAGCAGCTTATCACGGCAGGGGAAGTACGAGCAGTACTTC
TRBJ2-6	.	once	TRBV12-3/TRBV12-4	CASSQGAAGANVLTF	TGTGCCAGCAGTCAAGGGGCGGCTGGGGCCAACGTCCTGACTTTC
TRBJ2-7	.	.	TRBV7-9	CASSLDGSGEKYF	TGTGCCAGCAGCTTAGATGGGTCAGGGGAGAAGTACTTC
TRBJ1-4	.	.	TRBV5-1	CASSSTAGEKLFF	TGCGCCAGCAGCTCCACCGCGGGAGAAAAACTGTTTTTT
TRBJ2-2	TRBD2	few	TRBV20-1	CSATDLVTSGGTGELFF	TGCAGTGCAACAGACCTAGTAACTAGCGGGGGAACCGGGGAGCTGTTTTTT
TRBJ2-7	TRBD2	many	TRBV20-1	CSASPFQRGARVYEQYF	TGCAGTGCTTCCCCTTTCCAGCGGGGGGCCAGGGTCTACGAGCAGTACTTC
TRBJ2-3	.	once	TRBV20-1	CSARGGAWTDTQYF	TGCAGTGCTAGAGGCGGGGCCTGGACAGATACGCAGTATTTT
TRBJ2-7	TRBD1	.	TRBV27	CASSKRTGANEQYF	TGTGCCAGCAGTAAAAGGACAGGGGCAAACGAGCAGTACTTC
TRBJ2-3	.	few	TRBV9	CASSVGSDPTDTQYF	TGTGCCAGCAGCGTAGGTAGCGACCCCACAGATACGCAGTATTTT
TRBJ2-1	.	few	TRBV12-3/TRBV12-4	CASSLRRFNEQFF	TGTGCCAGCAGTTTGCGCCGTTTCAATGAGCAGTTCTTC
TRBJ2-7	TRBD2	.	TRBV28	CATHRSGLGYEQYF	TGTGCCACCCATAGGTCGGGACTAGGTTACGAGCAGTACTTC
TRBJ2-3	.	.	TRBV20-1	CSARTVVGTDTQYF	TGCAGTGCTAGGACAGTAGTAGGGACAGATACGCAGTATTTT
TRBJ1-2	.	.	TRBV11-2	CASSPTLLFNYGYTF	TGTGCCAGCAGCCCGACACTGTTATTTAACTATGGCTACACCTTC
TRBJ2-5	.	few	TRBV10-3	CAISEHVQETQYF	TGTGCCATCAGTGAACACGTCCAAGAGACCCAGTACTTC
TRBJ2-3	.	.	TRBV12-3/TRBV12-4	CASSFFLSGTDTQYF	TGTGCCAGCAGTTTTTTTCTTTCGGGCACAGATACGCAGTATTTT
TRBJ2-7	.	few	TRBV5-4	CASSSRKPTQYYEQYF	TGTGCCAGCAGCAGCAGGAAACCCACCCAATACTACGAGCAGTACTTC
TRBJ1-1	TRBD1	few	TRBV10-3	CAISPRDRGVTEAFF	TGTGCCATCAGCCCAAGGGACAGGGGGGTCACTGAAGCTTTCTTT
TRBJ1-5	TRBD1	.	TRBV5-1	CASSEGTGNQPQHF	TGCGCCAGCAGCGAGGGGACAGGCAATCAGCCCCAGCATTTT
TRBJ2-5	.	few	TRBV6-2/TRBV6-3	CASSYIVYPRQEGKTQYF	TGTGCCAGCAGTTACATAGTATACCCGCGACAGGAGGGGAAGACCCAGTACTTC